A single sample is the source of the 9 T cell receptor beta chains below, sequenced in a study of cytomegalovirus exposure and HLA in healthy donors. PCR primers comprised 60 Vbeta and 13 Jbeta primers. TCRdb's table, derived via immunoSEQ multiplex PCR, lists solely in-frame clones and lacks some. The table for this sample gives 55,000 to 65,000 clones. Sequencing was carried out using PBMCs. Source of these receptors: a young woman in good health and CMV-seronegative.

The chain is built from TRBV10-3 and TRBJ2-5; TRBD2 might be the D (6 bases). CDR1 is ENHRY and CDR2 is SYGVKD in the germline V gene. This CDR3 is 15 amino acids long. V dropped 0 bases and J dropped 5 bases, with 13 bases sitting between them. The CDR3 reads CAISESGAAGETQYF. DNA of the CDR3: TGTGCCATCAGTGAGTCTGGGGCCGCGGGGGAGACCCAGTACTTC.

V and J are TRBV5-1 and TRBJ2-1, with a tentative D call TRBD2 (7 bases). The CDR3 runs to 16 residues. The germline CDR1 and CDR2 sequences are SGHRS and YFSETQ. Trimming cost V 4 bases and J 5 bases, with 19 bases left between them. The CDR3: CASSPVGGRLDNEQFF. The CDR3 coding sequence is TGCGCCAGCAGCCCAGTGGGGGGGCGACTCGACAATGAGCAGTTCTTC.

The V gene is TRBV27, the J gene TRBJ2-7, with TRBD2 identical over 7 bases. V lost 3 bases to trimming and J lost 7 bases; unmatched junction nucleotides: 12. The V gene's germline CDR1 is MNHEY and CDR2 SMNVEV (reference sequence). The CDR3 has 15 residues. CDR3 nucleotides: TGTGCCAGCAGTTTCTTTGCTAGCGGCCCCAGGGAGCAGTACTTC. This sequence encodes CASSFFASGPREQYF.

In nucleotides, the CDR3 is TGTGCCAGCAGTGAAACCCAAGCGCCTTTTAGCCACGAGCAGTACTTC. Translated: CASSETQAPFSHEQYF. The chain joins TRBV25-1 to TRBJ2-7; D remains unclear. The length of the CDR3 is 16 residues. Between the trimmed V and J ends, which lost 2 bases and 5 bases, there was a span of 19 bases. The V gene's germline CDR1 is MGHDK and CDR2 SYGVNS.

The rearrangement joins TRBV7-6 to TRBJ1-5, with D possibly being TRBD1 (5 bases). V was trimmed by 4 bases and J by 3 bases, leaving 16 bases between them. The CDR3 spans 16 residues. CDR1 is SGHVS and CDR2 is FNYEAQ in the germline V gene. The CDR3 DNA follows: TGTGCCAGCAGCTGGGGGGGTAAGCCCATCAATCAGCCCCAGCATTTT. Protein sequence: CASSWGGKPINQPQHF. The variable domain in full, completed from reference TRBV7-6 and TRBJ1-5, reads GAGVSQSPRYKVTKRGQDVALRCDPISGHVSLYWYRQALGQGPEFLTYFNYEAQQDKSGLPNDRFSAERPEGSISTLTIQRTEQRDSAMYRCASSWGGKPINQPQHFGDGTRLSIL.

The chain recombines TRBV2 with TRBJ2-7; TRBD1 aligns across 10 bases. CDR3 size: 14 residues. V lost 5 bases and J lost 4; bases outside the gene matches: 5. CDR1 SNHLY and CDR2 FYNNEI come from the germline V gene. The CDR3 region is CASSTGTGVYEQYF. DNA of the CDR3: TGTGCCAGCAGTACCGGGACAGGGGTGTACGAGCAGTACTTC. Full variable domain (outside the CDR3, taken from reference TRBV2 and TRBJ2-7): EPEVTQTPSHQVTQMGQEVILRCVPISNHLYFYWYRQILGQKVEFLVSFYNNEISEKSEIFDDQFSVERPDGSNFTLKIRSTKLEDSAMYFCASSTGTGVYEQYFGPGTRLTVT.

V usage is TRBV5-1 and J usage is TRBJ1-4; TRBD1 matches 7 bases. The germline CDR1 and CDR2 sequences are SGHRS and YFSETQ. The CDR3 contains 16 residues. With 2 bases clipped from V and 0 bases from J, the junction kept 4 bases outside the gene matches. CDR3 DNA sequence: TGCGCCAGCAGCTTTGACAGGGATACAACTAATGAAAAACTGTTTTTT. Protein: CASSFDRDTTNEKLFF. The full variable domain, completed using reference TRBV5-1 and TRBJ1-4, is KAGVTQTPRYLIKTRGQQVTLSCSPISGHRSVSWYQQTPGQGLQFLFEYFSETQRNKGNFPGRFSGRQFSNSRSEMNVSTLELGDSALYLCASSFDRDTTNEKLFFGSGTQLSVL.

This rearrangement joins TRBV18 to TRBJ2-5; perhaps TRBD1 as D (7 bases). The CDR3 contains 15 residues. The germline CDR1 and CDR2 sequences are KGHSH and LQKENI. Trimming took off 3 bases at V and 7 bases at J, with 18 bases between the two ends. The CDR3 nucleotides are TGTGCCAGCTCACCCCAGGAGGGGGCCTGGGCGACCCAGTACTTC. Protein sequence: CASSPQEGAWATQYF.

CDR3 sequence (DNA): TGCAGCGTTGACCCGGAGACCCAGTACTTC. Translated, it gives CSVDPETQYF. V usage is TRBV29-1 and J usage is TRBJ2-5; D uncertain. This CDR3 has 10 residues. The germline V and J ends were trimmed by 3 bases and 5 bases, with 4 bases remaining between them. The germline CDR1 and CDR2 sequences are SQVTM and ANQGSEA.